This T cell receptor beta chain was identified during a study of sequential checkpoint blockade in melanoma. Turning to the study itself: Each arm's sequence ended with maintenance nivolumab.

The CDR3 has 17 residues. The V end lost 5 bases, the J end lost 2 bases, and 18 bases lay between the germline ends. CDR1 SGHNT and CDR2 YENEEA come from the germline V gene. Clones were read by immunoSEQ multiplex PCR, and TCRdb kept only the in-frame ones, dropping some. The sample comprises 3,500 to 5,000 clones, less than 25% of which are singletons, and approximately 4.3% rests with the top ten. Sample treatment: randomized to nivolumab then ipilimumab (arm A) or the reverse (arm B). DNA-damaging chemotherapy had not been given to any patient beforehand. This clone was seen a handful of times. Its matching antigen is unknown. Study results and limitations: Response in arm A was associated with pretreatment TIL clonality. About 30 times likelier clinical benefit followed increased tumor T-cell fraction and clonality.

The clonotype was recovered from a human donor with melanoma. The J gene is TRBJ2-2, the V gene TRBV11-3; D is ambiguous. Sequenced material: tumor tissue (inferred from file names), taken from a patient given nivolumab and ipilimumab in sequence. The CDR3 spells CASSRFHSARNTGELFF. CDR3 nucleotide sequence: TGTGCCAGCAGCCGCTTCCACAGCGCGCGTAACACCGGGGAGCTGTTTTTT.